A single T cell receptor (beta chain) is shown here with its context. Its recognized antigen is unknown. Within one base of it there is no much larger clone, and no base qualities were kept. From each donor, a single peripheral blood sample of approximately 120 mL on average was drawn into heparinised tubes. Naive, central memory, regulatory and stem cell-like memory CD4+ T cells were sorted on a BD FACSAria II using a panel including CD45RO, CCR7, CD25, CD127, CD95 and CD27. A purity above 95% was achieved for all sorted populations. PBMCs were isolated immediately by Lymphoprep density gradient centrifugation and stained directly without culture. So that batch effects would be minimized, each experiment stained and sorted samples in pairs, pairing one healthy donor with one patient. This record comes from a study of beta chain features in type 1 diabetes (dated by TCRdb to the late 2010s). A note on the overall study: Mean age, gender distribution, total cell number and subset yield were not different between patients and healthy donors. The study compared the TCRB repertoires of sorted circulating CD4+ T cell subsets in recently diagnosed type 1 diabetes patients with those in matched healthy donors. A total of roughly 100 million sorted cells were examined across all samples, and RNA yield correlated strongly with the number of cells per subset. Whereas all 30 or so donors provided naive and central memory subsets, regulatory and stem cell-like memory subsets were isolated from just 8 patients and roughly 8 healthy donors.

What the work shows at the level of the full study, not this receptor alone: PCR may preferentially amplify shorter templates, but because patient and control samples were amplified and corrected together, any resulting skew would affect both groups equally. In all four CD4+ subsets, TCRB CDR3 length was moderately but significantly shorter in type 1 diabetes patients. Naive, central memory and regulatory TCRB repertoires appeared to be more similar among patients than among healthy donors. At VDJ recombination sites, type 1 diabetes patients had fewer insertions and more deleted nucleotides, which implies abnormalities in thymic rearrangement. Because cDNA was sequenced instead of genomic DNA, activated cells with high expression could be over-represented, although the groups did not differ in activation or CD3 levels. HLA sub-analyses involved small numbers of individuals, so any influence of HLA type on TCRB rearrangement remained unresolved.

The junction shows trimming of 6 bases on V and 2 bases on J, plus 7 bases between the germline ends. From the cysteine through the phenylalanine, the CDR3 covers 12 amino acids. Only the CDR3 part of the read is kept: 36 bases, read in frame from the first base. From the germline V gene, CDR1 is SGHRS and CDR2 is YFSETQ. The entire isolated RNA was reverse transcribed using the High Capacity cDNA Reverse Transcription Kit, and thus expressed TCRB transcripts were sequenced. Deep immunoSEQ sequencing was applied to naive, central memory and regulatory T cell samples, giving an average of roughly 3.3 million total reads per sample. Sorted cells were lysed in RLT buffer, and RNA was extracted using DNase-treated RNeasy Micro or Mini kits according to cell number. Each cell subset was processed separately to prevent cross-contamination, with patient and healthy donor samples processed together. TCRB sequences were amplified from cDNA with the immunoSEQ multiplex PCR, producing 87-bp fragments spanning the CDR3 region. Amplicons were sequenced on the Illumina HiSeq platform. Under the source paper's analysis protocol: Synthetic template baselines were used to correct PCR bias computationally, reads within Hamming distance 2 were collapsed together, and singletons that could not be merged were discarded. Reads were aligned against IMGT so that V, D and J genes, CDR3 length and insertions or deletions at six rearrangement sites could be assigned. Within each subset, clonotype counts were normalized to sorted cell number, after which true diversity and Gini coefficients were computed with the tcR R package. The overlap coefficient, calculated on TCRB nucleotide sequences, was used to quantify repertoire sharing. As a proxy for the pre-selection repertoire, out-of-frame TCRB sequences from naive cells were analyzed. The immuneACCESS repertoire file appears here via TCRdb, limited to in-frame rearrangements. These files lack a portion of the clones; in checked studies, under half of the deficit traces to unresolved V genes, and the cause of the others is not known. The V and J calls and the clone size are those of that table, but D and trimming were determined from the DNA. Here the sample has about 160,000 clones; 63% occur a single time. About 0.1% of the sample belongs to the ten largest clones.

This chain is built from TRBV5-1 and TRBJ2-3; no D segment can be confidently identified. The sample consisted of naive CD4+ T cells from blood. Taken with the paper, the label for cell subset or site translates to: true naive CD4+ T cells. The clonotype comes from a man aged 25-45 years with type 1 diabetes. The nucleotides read TGCGCCAGCACCGATCTCACAGATACGCAGTATTTT. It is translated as CASTDLTDTQYF.